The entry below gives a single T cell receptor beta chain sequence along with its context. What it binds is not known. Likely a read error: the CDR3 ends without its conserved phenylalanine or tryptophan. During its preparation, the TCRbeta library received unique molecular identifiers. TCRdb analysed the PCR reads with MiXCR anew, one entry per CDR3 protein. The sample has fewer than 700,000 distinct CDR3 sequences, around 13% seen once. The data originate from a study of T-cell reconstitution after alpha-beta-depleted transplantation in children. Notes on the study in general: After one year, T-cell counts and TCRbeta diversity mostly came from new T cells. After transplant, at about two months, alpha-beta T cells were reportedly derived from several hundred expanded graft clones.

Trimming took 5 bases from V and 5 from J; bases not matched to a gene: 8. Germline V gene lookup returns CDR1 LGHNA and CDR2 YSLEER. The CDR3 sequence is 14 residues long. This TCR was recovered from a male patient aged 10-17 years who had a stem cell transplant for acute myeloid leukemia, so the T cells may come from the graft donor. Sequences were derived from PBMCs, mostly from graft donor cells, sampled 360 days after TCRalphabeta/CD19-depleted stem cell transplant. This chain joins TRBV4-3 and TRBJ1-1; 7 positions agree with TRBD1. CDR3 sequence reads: CASSLGAGGTEAFY. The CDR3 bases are TGCGCCAGCAGCTTGGGGGCAGGGGGGACTGAAGCTTTCTAT.